Shown below are 32 T cell receptor beta chains from a single sample sequenced in a study of blood T cells in healthy people across ages. The use of a sample-barcoded 5' primer and a J-beta primer mix characterized a second PCR of 7 to 11 cycles. TCRdb processed the 5' RACE reads anew with MiXCR; each CDR3 protein has one entry. The sample includes approximately 1.5 million distinct CDR3 sequences, 35% to 45% of them seen just once. Sequencing was carried out using blood. These receptors were collected from a woman between 18 and 29 years old in good health.

The chain couples TRBV27 to TRBJ2-7, with D perhaps TRBD2 (6 bases). CDR3 size: 15 residues. Germline V lookup: CDR1 MNHEY, CDR2 SMNVEV (reference sequence). Trimming left V 4 bases short and J 4 bases short, with 17 bases between. The CDR3 DNA is TGTGCCAGCAGTTCGAGCTGGGGGAGGATTTACGAGCAGTACTTC. This encodes CASSSSWGRIYEQYF.

Regarding this clonotype: At one of its ends the junction is not consistent with the germline gene, which may arise from a read error. This chain joins TRBV7-2 and TRBJ2-7, with a possible D match to TRBD2 (7 bases). Germline V CDR1 and CDR2: SGHTA, FQGNSA. This CDR3 is built from 15 residues. The CDR3 protein is CACSLISGGVNEQYF. The CDR3 DNA is TGTGCCTGCAGCTTGATTTCGGGGGGCGTGAACGAGCAGTACTTC.

The chain combines TRBV5-1 with TRBJ2-7, with TRBD1 matching 7 bases. This CDR3 is 16 amino acids long. V dropped 4 bases and J dropped 0; count of bases not matched to a gene: 10. Germline V gives CDR1 SGHRS, CDR2 YFSETQ. CDR3 loop: CASSPLTGRPSYEQYF. As DNA, the CDR3 is TGCGCCAGCAGCCCCCTGACAGGGCGTCCCTCCTACGAGCAGTACTTC.

This rearrangement joins TRBV20-1 to TRBJ1-2; TRBD1 is a possible D gene (5 bases). Trimming left V 0 bases short and J 7 bases short, with 18 bases between. This CDR3 has 15 amino acids. Germline V CDR1 and CDR2: DFQATT, SNEGSKA (reference sequence). The CDR3 DNA follows: TGCAGTGCTAGAGACCTTCGGGAGGGACCCGGTGGCTACACCTTC. Protein sequence: CSARDLREGPGGYTF.

This chain joins TRBV29-1 and TRBJ2-7, with 8 positions matching TRBD1. Germline CDR1 is SQVTM and CDR2 is ANQGSEA. V was clipped by 7 bases and J by 0 bases; unmatched bases: 17. This CDR3 comprises 17 residues. CDR3 nucleotides: TGCAGCGCCTTAGGACAGGGCCACTCCACGAGCTCCTACGAGCAGTACTTC. Amino acid sequence: CSALGQGHSTSSYEQYF.

This clonotype showed up just a few times. The chain couples TRBV5-1 to TRBJ1-2, with TRBD1 matching 7 bases. The V gene's germline CDR1 is SGHRS and CDR2 YFSETQ. The CDR3 runs to 18 residues. The V gene end was trimmed by 1 base and the J gene end by 8 bases; junction bases not matched to a gene: 20. The CDR3 nucleotides read TGCGCCAGCAGCTTGAAGGGGGCTGTAGGACAATGGGGCGACGGCTACACCTTC. Its protein product is CASSLKGAVGQWGDGYTF.

In its sample, this clonotype was seen a few times. The V call is TRBV5-1, the J call TRBJ1-2, with 8 nucleotides matching TRBD1. Germline V gives CDR1 SGHRS, CDR2 YFSETQ. The length of the CDR3 is 14 residues. J lost 2 bases, V lost 5 bases, and 5 bases had no gene match. CDR3 DNA: TGCGCCAGCAGGTCCCCAGGGGGCAACTATGGCTACACCTTC. Encoded protein: CASRSPGGNYGYTF.

The chain has TRBV7-3 and TRBJ2-2, with 11 bases identical to TRBD2. The J segment lost 5 bases and the V segment lost 2 bases, leaving 4 bases of the junction unmatched. This CDR3 has 16 amino acids. The germline V gene has CDR1 SGHTA and CDR2 FQGTGA. The CDR3: CASSLQTSGMTGELFF. The CDR3 DNA sequence: TGTGCCAGCAGCTTACAGACTAGCGGGATGACCGGGGAGCTGTTTTTT.

The gene calls are TRBV7-2 and TRBJ2-7, with D perhaps matching TRBD2 (6 bases). Trimming stripped 5 bases from V and 11 bases from J, with 13 bases between. The CDR3 consists of 11 residues. Germline V lookup: CDR1 SGHTA, CDR2 FQGNSA. This CDR3 reads CASSPSKREYF. Here the CDR3 DNA reads TGTGCCAGCAGCCCCTCCAAGCGGGAGTACTTC.

The chain combines TRBV27 with TRBJ1-2; a weak D match, TRBD1 (6 bases). The CDR3 is 14 amino acids. The germline gives CDR1 MNHEY, CDR2 SMNVEV (reference sequence). The V end was cut by 2 bases, the J end by 4 bases, with 11 bases between. As DNA, the CDR3 is TGTGCCAGCAGTTTAAAGGGGGGCCCCTATGGCTACACCTTC. Encoded protein: CASSLKGGPYGYTF.

The chain is built from TRBV24-1 and TRBJ2-1; D assignment may be TRBD1 or TRBD2 (5 bases each). V lost 3 bases, J lost 7 bases, and 12 bases lay in between. The CDR3 runs 14 residues. The germline V gene encodes CDR1 KGHDR and CDR2 SFDVKD. The CDR3, as DNA: TGTGCCACCAGTGATCCGGGACCGAGAAATGAGCAGTTCTTC. It specifies CATSDPGPRNEQFF.

V and J are TRBV20-1 and TRBJ1-1; D call uncertain. Germline loops: CDR1 DFQATT, CDR2 SNEGSKA (reference sequence). The CDR3 spans 14 residues. V lost 6 bases to trimming and J lost 11 bases, with 25 bases between them. CDR3 nucleotides: TGCAGTGCCGAGAACAGTGACACACCCCTATGGGCTTTCTTT. This gives the protein CSAENSDTPLWAFF.

J is TRBJ2-3 and V is TRBV28; no firm D call. The CDR3 consists of 11 residues. The V end was cut by 10 bases, the J end by 6 bases, with 11 bases between. Germline assignment: CDR1 MDHEN and CDR2 SYDVKM. The CDR3: CATSLVDTQYF. The CDR3 coding sequence is TGTGCCACCTCCCTGGTGGATACGCAGTATTTT.

This clonotype was seen only a few times. The chain links TRBV18 to TRBJ2-1, with TRBD2 matching 7 bases. The CDR3 extends over 16 amino acids. Germline V gene sequence: CDR1 KGHSH, CDR2 LQKENI. After removal of 6 bases from V and 2 bases from J, the junction contained 10 bases not matched to a gene. CDR3 amino acids: CASSPSGATTYNEQFF. CDR3 nucleotide sequence: TGTGCCAGCTCGCCCAGCGGGGCGACCACCTACAATGAGCAGTTCTTC.

This chain links TRBV2 with TRBJ2-7; no definite D call. Trimming removed 0 bases at V and 12 bases at J, with 9 bases between. From germline, CDR1 is SNHLY and CDR2 FYNNEI. This CDR3 is 11 amino acids long. CDR3 in DNA: TGTGCCAGCAGTGAAGCGGGCGTTTCGTACTTC. Its protein is CASSEAGVSYF.

The J gene is TRBJ2-7, the V gene TRBV20-1, with 7 positions matching TRBD2. Germline V CDR1 and CDR2: DFQATT, SNEGSKA (reference sequence). J lost 3 bases, V lost 1 base, and 9 bases had no gene match. This CDR3 comprises 15 residues. CDR3 coding DNA: TGCAGTGCTAGAGTTGCGGAGCGGGGCTTCTACGAGCAGTACTTC. Protein: CSARVAERGFYEQYF.

The chain employs TRBV29-1 and TRBJ1-1; no clear D gene. Per germline, CDR1 SQVTM and CDR2 ANQGSEA. V was shortened by 0 bases and J by 2 bases, with 10 bases between the two germline ends. The CDR3 is 14 amino acids. CDR3 loop: CSVEDTVPNTEAFF. Here the CDR3 DNA reads TGCAGCGTTGAAGACACAGTACCCAACACTGAAGCTTTCTTT.

There are a few counts of this clonotype. J is TRBJ2-1 and V is TRBV28; D possibly corresponds to TRBD2 (5 bases). CDR3 length: 13 amino acids. The V end was cut by 3 bases, the J end by 6 bases, with 9 bases between. The V gene's germline CDR1 is MDHEN and CDR2 SYDVKM. The CDR3 loop reads CASSLTMRNEQFF. CDR3 in DNA: TGTGCCAGCAGTTTGACTATGCGCAATGAGCAGTTCTTC.

J is TRBJ1-5 and V is TRBV4-3; D gene unclear. CDR1 is LGHNA and CDR2 is YSLEER in the germline V gene. The germline V and J ends were trimmed by 5 bases and 2 bases, with 10 bases remaining between them. This CDR3 comprises 14 residues. CDR3 sequence (DNA): TGCGCCAGCAGCTTGCGCTCTGGCAATCAGCCCCAGCATTTT. Its translation is CASSLRSGNQPQHF.

This clonotype has a handful of counts. V gene TRBV6-5 combines with J gene TRBJ1-2; D remains unclear. The V end lost 0 bases, the J end lost 4 bases, and 12 bases lay between the germline ends. CDR3 length: 15 amino acids. Germline CDR1 MNHEY, CDR2 SVGAGI. The CDR3 nucleotides are TGTGCCAGCAGTTACTCCCTCGGGTGGCTCTATGGCTACACCTTC. Its protein is CASSYSLGWLYGYTF.

In this sample, this clonotype turned up a few times. This rearrangement joins TRBV29-1 to TRBJ2-4, with 8 bases fitting TRBD1. The J call is doubtful: the DNA matches TRBJ2-7 better. The CDR3 contains 12 residues. Germline CDR1 SQVTM, CDR2 ANQGSEA. The DNA of the CDR3 is TGCAGCGTCGGGACAGGCTACTCCGAGCAGTACTTC. This translates into CSVGTGYSEQYF.

This chain links TRBV7-2 with TRBJ2-4; D may be TRBD2 (6 bases). CDR1 is SGHTA and CDR2 is FQGNSA in the germline V gene. The CDR3 consists of 16 residues. The V end lost 6 bases, the J end lost 15 bases, and 30 bases lay between the germline ends. CDR3 residues: CASRKTGLYESYELYF. For the CDR3, the DNA is TGTGCCAGCAGAAAGACGGGACTGTACGAAAGCTACGAGCTGTACTTC.

The chain is built from TRBV10-3 and TRBJ2-3, with 7 bases lining up with TRBD1. The J segment lost 3 bases and the V segment lost 3 bases, leaving 3 bases of the junction unmatched. The germline V gene has CDR1 ENHRY and CDR2 SYGVKD. The CDR3 runs 14 residues. The CDR3 DNA is TGTGCCATCAGTGACAGGGGGTTTACAGATACGCAGTATTTT. Protein product: CAISDRGFTDTQYF.

This clonotype was seen more than once but under ten times. V is TRBV3-1 and J is TRBJ1-2; weak D call: TRBD1 (6 bases). With 3 bases removed from V and 6 bases from J, the gap between germline ends came to 8 bases. This CDR3 region has 12 residues. Germline values: CDR1 LGHDT, CDR2 YNNKEL (reference sequence). Here the CDR3 reads CASSHSGDGYTF. The CDR3 DNA follows: TGTGCCAGCAGCCACTCAGGGGATGGCTACACCTTC.

This clonotype was seen only once. CDR3 amino acids: CASSYSDGLNPTDTQYF. The DNA of the CDR3 is TGTGCCAGCAGTTACTCCGACGGACTAAATCCCACAGATACGCAGTATTTT. The V and J genes are TRBV6-6 and TRBJ2-3, with a possible D match to TRBD2 (6 bases). CDR1 MNHNY and CDR2 SVGAGI come from the germline V gene (reference sequence). V was shortened by 0 bases and J by 2 bases, with 15 bases between the two germline ends. The length of the CDR3 is 17 residues.

This clonotype was recorded a few times. The chain carries TRBV7-9 and TRBJ2-7; D is uncertain. There are 16 residues in the CDR3. The V and J ends lost 1 base and 6 bases respectively, with 19 bases between them. CDR1 is SEHNR and CDR2 is FQNEAQ in the germline V gene (reference sequence). The CDR3 DNA sequence: TGTGCCAGCAGCTTAGTACACGGGCCGGACGATTCCGAGCAGTACTTC. Protein sequence: CASSLVHGPDDSEQYF.

This clonotype occurred a few times. The V call is TRBV20-1, the J call TRBJ2-7; possible D gene TRBD2, 6 bases. Trimming shortened V by 6 bases and J by 0 bases, and 21 bases separated the two germline ends. The CDR3 totals 16 residues. CDR1 and CDR2 from the germline V gene are DFQATT and SNEGSKA (reference sequence). The CDR3 sequence is CSARRGSGLSSYEQYF. In DNA form, the CDR3 reads TGCAGTGCAAGAAGGGGATCAGGACTAAGCTCCTACGAGCAGTACTTC.

This clonotype was seen a few times. The V gene is TRBV20-1, the J gene TRBJ2-7, with TRBD2 identical over 7 bases. The CDR3 has 15 amino acids. Germline values: CDR1 DFQATT, CDR2 SNEGSKA (reference sequence). J lost 2 bases, V lost 6 bases, and 13 bases had no gene match. The CDR3 DNA sequence: TGCAGTGCGGAAAACCCTAGCGGCCGGACCTACGAGCAGTACTTC. This sequence encodes CSAENPSGRTYEQYF.

The sample holds one count of this clonotype. This chain links TRBV18 with TRBJ2-1; a weak D match, TRBD2 (5 bases). This CDR3 is 14 amino acids long. V was cut by 8 bases and J by 7 bases, with 18 bases left in between. Germline V gene lookup returns CDR1 KGHSH and CDR2 LQKENI. CDR3 amino acids: CASTDVGGGNEQFF. Here the CDR3 DNA reads TGTGCCAGCACCGATGTTGGCGGAGGAAATGAGCAGTTCTTC.

This clonotype was counted between two and nine times. The gene calls are TRBV7-2 and TRBJ2-3, with unresolved D. The CDR3 is 16 residues long. Trimming shortened V by 1 base and J by 0 bases, and 11 bases separated the two germline ends. Germline lookup yields CDR1 SGHTA and CDR2 FQGNSA. CDR3 nucleotide sequence: TGTGCCAGCAGCTTAGTTTCCGGGCGAAGCACAGATACGCAGTATTTT. Protein product: CASSLVSGRSTDTQYF.

This clonotype appeared a few times. This sequence joins TRBV7-3 and TRBJ2-1, with D possibly matching TRBD2 (6 bases). Germline lookup yields CDR1 SGHTA and CDR2 FQGTGA. Trimming removed 4 bases from V and 8 bases from J, with 15 bases in between. The CDR3 is 14 residues long. CDR3 sequence: CASSSRGSYDEQFF. The CDR3 DNA reads TGTGCCAGCAGCTCCCGGGGGAGTTACGATGAGCAGTTCTTC.

This clonotype came up a few times. J is TRBJ2-7 and V is TRBV29-1; tentative D call: TRBD2 (6 bases). The CDR3 is 13 amino acids. Trimming took 4 bases from V and 1 from J, leaving 11 bases between them. Germline values: CDR1 SQVTM, CDR2 ANQGSEA. CDR3 sequence (DNA): TGCAGCGTTGTGCGCGGGACTTCCTACGAGCAGTACTTC. Encoded protein: CSVVRGTSYEQYF.